Given below is one T cell receptor beta chain in context. These data are taken from a study of control samples from healthy donors and cancer patients. The assay was immunoSEQ multiplex PCR, and TCRdb's table has in-frame clones only and misses some. This table has hundreds of thousands of clones, about four fifths appearing once. Losses at the gene ends were 6 bases for V and 2 bases for J; bases not matched to a gene: 3. CDR3 length equals 15 residues. Germline assignment: CDR1 SNHLY and CDR2 FYNNEI. The sequence was obtained from a woman aged 55-69 years with lung cancer. The material sequenced was PBMCs. The V gene is TRBV2, the J gene TRBJ2-7, with 14 bases identical to TRBD2. CDR3 residues: CASRRLAGGPYEQYF. In nucleotides, the CDR3 is TGTGCCAGCAGAAGACTAGCGGGAGGGCCCTACGAGCAGTACTTC.